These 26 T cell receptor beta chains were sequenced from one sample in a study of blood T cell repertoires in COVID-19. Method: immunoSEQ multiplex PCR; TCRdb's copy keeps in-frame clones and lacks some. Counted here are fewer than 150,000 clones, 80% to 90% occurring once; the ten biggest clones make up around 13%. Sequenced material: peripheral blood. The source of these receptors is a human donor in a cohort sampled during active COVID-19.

CDR3 DNA sequence: TGTGCCAGCAGTGACGGACTCACTGGGTGGGCAGACAGGCCAACCTACGAGCAGTACTTC. As protein: CASSDGLTGWADRPTYEQYF. The V gene is TRBV6-1, the J gene TRBJ2-7, with TRBD1 as a possible D gene (6 bases). This CDR3 spans 20 amino acids. V was trimmed by 3 bases and J by 2 bases, leaving 29 bases between them. Germline CDR1 is MNHNS and CDR2 is SASEGT.

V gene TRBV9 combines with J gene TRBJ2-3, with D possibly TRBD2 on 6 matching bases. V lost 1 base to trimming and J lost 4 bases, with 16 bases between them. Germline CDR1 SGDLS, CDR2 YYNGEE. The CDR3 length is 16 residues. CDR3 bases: TGTGCCAGCAGCGTAACAAAGACTAGTAACCCAGATACGCAGTATTTT. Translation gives CASSVTKTSNPDTQYF.

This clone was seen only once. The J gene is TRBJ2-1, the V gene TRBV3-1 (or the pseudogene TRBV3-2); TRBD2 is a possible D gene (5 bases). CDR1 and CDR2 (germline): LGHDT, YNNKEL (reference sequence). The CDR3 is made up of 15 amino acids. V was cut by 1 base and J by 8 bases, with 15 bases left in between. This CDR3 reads CASSQAGIKDYEQFF. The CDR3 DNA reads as TGTGCCAGCAGCCAAGCCGGGATAAAGGACTATGAGCAGTTCTTC.

CDR3 nucleotides: TGTGCCAGCACCCGACATGGCTATGGCTACACCTTC. It specifies CASTRHGYGYTF. The J gene is TRBJ1-2, the V gene TRBV25-1; D remains unclear. The CDR3 runs 12 residues. The V gene's germline CDR1 is MGHDK and CDR2 SYGVNS. The V gene lost 7 bases and the J gene lost 4 bases, with 10 bases spanning the gap.

The CDR3 is CAWHPSGGQETQYF. The CDR3 DNA reads TGCGCCTGGCACCCTAGCGGGGGGCAAGAGACCCAGTACTTC. The chain joins TRBV5-1 to TRBJ2-5; TRBD2 aligns across 11 bases. Per germline, CDR1 SGHRS and CDR2 YFSETQ. V lost 10 bases, J lost 2 bases, and 7 bases stayed unmatched. This CDR3 is 14 amino acids long. Variable domain in full (rest from reference TRBV5-1 and TRBJ2-5): KAGVTQTPRYLIKTRGQQVTLSCSPISGHRSVSWYQQTPGQGLQFLFEYFSETQRNKGNFPGRFSGRQFSNSRSEMNVSTLELGDSALYLCAWHPSGGQETQYFGPGTRLLVL.

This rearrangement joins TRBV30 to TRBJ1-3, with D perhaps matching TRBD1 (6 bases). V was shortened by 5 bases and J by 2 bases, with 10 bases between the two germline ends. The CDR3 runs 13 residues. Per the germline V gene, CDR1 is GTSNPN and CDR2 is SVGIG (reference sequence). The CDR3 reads CAWVQGPGNTIYF. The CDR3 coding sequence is TGTGCCTGGGTACAGGGCCCTGGAAACACCATATATTTT. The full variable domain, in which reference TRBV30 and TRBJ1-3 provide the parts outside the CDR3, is SQTIHQWPATLVQPVGSPLSLECTVEGTSNPNLYWYRQAAGRGLQLLFYSVGIGQISSEVPQNLSASRPQDRQFILSSKKLLLSDSGFYLCAWVQGPGNTIYFGEGSWLTVV.

In DNA, the CDR3 is TGTGCCAGCTCACCACCGACAGGGGGTAGGGCTGAAGCTTTCTTT. Its translation is CASSPPTGGRAEAFF. The chain couples TRBV18 to TRBJ1-1, with 9 bases lining up with TRBD1. Germline V gives CDR1 KGHSH, CDR2 LQKENI. Trimming cost V 0 bases and J 6 bases; bases outside gene matches: 5. The CDR3 runs to 15 residues.

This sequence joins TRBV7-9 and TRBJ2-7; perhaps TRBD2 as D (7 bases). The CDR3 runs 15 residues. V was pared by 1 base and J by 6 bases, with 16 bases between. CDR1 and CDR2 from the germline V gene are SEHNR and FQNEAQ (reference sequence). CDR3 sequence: CASSLGLGGQGEQYF. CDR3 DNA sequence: TGTGCCAGCAGCTTAGGCCTCGGGGGGCAAGGCGAGCAGTACTTC.

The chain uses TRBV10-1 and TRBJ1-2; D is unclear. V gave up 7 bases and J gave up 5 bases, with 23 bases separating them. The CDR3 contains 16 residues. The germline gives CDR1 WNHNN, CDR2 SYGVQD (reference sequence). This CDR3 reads CASTYRREVMGYGYTF. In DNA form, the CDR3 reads TGCGCCAGCACCTATAGGAGGGAGGTGATGGGGTATGGCTACACCTTC.

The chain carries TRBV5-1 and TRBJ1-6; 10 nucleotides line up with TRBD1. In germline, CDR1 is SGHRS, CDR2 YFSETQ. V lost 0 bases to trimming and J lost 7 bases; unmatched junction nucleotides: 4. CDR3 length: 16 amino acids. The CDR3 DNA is TGCGCCAGCAGCTTGGTCGGGACAGGGGTAAATTCACCCCTCCACTTT. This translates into CASSLVGTGVNSPLHF. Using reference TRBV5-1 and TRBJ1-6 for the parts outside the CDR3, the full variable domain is KAGVTQTPRYLIKTRGQQVTLSCSPISGHRSVSWYQQTPGQGLQFLFEYFSETQRNKGNFPGRFSGRQFSNSRSEMNVSTLELGDSALYLCASSLVGTGVNSPLHFGNGTRLTVT.

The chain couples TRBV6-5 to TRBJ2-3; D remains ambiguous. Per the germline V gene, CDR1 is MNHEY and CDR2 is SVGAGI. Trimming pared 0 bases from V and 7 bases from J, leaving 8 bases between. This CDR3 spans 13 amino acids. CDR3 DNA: TGTGCCAGCAGTTACTCCCGGAGCCATACGCAGTATTTT. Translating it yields CASSYSRSHTQYF.

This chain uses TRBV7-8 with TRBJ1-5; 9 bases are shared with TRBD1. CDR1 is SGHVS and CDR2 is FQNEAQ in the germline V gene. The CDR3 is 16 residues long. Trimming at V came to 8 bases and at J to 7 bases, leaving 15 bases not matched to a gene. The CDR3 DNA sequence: TGTGCCAGCGTTTTGGGGGATCGGACAGGGGACCAGCCCCAGCATTTT. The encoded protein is CASVLGDRTGDQPQHF.

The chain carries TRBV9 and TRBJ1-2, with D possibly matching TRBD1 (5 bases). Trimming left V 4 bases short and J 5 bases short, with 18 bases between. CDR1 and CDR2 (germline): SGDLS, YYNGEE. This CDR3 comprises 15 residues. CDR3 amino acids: CASSPGYTDTYGYTF. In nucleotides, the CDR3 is TGTGCCAGCAGCCCCGGGTATACGGACACGTATGGCTACACCTTC.

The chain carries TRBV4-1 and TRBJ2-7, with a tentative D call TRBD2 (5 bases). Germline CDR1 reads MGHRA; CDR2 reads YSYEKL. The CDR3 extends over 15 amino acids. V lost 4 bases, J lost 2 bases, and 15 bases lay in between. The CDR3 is CASSPSRVTTYEQYF. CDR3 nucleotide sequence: TGCGCCAGCAGCCCATCCCGGGTGACTACCTACGAGCAGTACTTC.

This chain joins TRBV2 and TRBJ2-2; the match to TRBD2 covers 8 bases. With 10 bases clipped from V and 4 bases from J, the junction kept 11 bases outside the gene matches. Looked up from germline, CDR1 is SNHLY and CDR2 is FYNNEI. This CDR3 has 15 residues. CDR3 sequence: CATRVAGGVTGELFF. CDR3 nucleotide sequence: TGTGCCACCCGGGTTGCGGGGGGTGTCACCGGGGAGCTGTTTTTT.

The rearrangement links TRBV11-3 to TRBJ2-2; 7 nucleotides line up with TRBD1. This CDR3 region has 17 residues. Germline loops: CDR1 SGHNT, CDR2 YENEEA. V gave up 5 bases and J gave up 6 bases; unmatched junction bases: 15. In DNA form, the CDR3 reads TGTGCCAGCAGCAAAGACTGGAACAGGGGTCGTGCCGGGGAGCTGTTTTTT. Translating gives CASSKDWNRGRAGELFF.

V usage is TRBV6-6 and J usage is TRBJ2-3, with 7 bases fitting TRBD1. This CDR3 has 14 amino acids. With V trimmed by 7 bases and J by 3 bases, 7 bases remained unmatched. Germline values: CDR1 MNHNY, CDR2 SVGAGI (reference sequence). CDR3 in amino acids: CASKRGRETDTQYF. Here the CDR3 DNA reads TGTGCCAGCAAAAGGGGGCGCGAGACAGATACGCAGTATTTT.

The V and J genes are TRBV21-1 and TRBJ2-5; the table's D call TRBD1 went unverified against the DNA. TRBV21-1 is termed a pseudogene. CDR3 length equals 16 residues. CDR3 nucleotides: TGTGCCAGCAGCACATCCGGGACAGGGCCCTCAGAGACCCAGTACTTC. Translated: CASSTSGTGPSETQYF.

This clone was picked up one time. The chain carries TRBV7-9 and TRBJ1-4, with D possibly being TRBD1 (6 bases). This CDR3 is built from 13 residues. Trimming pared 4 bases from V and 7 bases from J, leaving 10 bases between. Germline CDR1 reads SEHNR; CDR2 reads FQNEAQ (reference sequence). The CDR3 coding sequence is TGTGCCAGCAGCTCAAACAGGGTTGAAAAACTGTTTTTT. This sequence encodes CASSSNRVEKLFF.

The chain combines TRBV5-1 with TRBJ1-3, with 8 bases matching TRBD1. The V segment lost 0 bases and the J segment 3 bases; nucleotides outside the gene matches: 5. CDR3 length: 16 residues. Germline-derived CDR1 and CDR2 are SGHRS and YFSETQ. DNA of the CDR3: TGCGCCAGCAGCTTGGGACAGGGGACTATTGGAAACACCATATATTTT. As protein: CASSLGQGTIGNTIYF.

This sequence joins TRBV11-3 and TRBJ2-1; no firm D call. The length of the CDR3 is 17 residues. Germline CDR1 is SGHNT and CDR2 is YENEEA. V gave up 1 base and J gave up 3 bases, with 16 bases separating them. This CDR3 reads CASSLGGGQSLYNEQFF. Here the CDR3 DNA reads TGTGCCAGCAGCTTAGGAGGTGGCCAGAGCCTCTACAATGAGCAGTTCTTC.

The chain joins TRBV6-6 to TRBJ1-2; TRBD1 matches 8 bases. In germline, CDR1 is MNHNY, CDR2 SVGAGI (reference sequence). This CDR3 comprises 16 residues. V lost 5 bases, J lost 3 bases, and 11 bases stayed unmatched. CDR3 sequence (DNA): TGTGCCAGCAGTCTCAGACAGGGGTCAACTGACTATGGCTACACCTTC. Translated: CASSLRQGSTDYGYTF.

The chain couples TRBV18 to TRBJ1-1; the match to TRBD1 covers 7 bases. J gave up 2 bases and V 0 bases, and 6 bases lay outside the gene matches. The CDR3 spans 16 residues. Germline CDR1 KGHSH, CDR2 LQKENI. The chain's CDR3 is CASSPPTGSINTEAFF. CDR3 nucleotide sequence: TGTGCCAGCTCACCACCGACAGGGTCCATCAACACTGAAGCTTTCTTT.

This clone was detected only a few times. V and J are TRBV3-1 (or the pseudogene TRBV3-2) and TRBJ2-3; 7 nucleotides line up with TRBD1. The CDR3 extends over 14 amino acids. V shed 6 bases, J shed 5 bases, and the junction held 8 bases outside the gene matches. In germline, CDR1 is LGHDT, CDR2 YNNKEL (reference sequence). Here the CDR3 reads CASSEDRARDTQYF. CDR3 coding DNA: TGTGCCAGCAGTGAAGACAGGGCTAGAGATACGCAGTATTTT.

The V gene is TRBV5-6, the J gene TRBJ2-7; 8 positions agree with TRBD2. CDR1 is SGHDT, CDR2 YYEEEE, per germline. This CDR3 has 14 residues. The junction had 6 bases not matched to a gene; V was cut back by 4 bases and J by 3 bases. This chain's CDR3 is CASSPGGGDYEQYF. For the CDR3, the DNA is TGTGCCAGCAGCCCGGGAGGGGGGGACTACGAGCAGTACTTC.

DNA for the CDR3: TGTGCCAGCCACAGGGGTTACAACGAGCAGTACTTC. Amino acid sequence: CASHRGYNEQYF. This chain links TRBV6-5 with TRBJ2-7, with 7 bases matching TRBD1. The V gene end was trimmed by 8 bases and the J gene end by 5 bases; junction bases not matched to a gene: 6. Germline loops: CDR1 MNHEY, CDR2 SVGAGI. This CDR3 spans 12 amino acids.